This entry features one TCR beta chain sequence. Antigen unknown. A much more abundant neighbour one base away suggests this may be a read error. This sample is part of a study of tumor-infiltrating lymphocytes in primary liver carcinoma. Across the whole study: Tumors were stage T1-T3 N0M0, roughly 4.2 to 11 cm across. Tissue type made little difference to sample yields of roughly 3.65 to 7.5 million productive TCRbeta reads. Study-level results: Without sorting, CD4+ versus CD8+ T cell repertoires were not compared.

V lost 5 bases, J lost 3 bases, and 10 bases lay in between. The CDR3 consists of 14 residues. The V gene's germline CDR1 is PRHDT and CDR2 FYEKMQ (reference sequence). Starting material of roughly 0.45 ug total RNA yielded TCR beta cDNA via a constant-region primer. What produced the TCR beta libraries was three nested multiplex PCR rounds using slightly modified ARM-PCR. Each of the first two PCR rounds ran roughly 9 cycles with TRBV1-TRBV30 forward and C-beta reverse primers. TCRdb re-analysed the multiplex PCR reads in MiXCR, keeping a single row per CDR3 protein. The sample lists approximately 330,000 distinct CDR3 sequences, less than 75% seen once, with about 6% in the top ten. It was unsorted whole blood that yielded blood RNA, and germline DNA was also extracted.

The gene calls are TRBV13 and TRBJ1-4, with no clear D. The sequenced material came from peripheral blood. The receptor was isolated from a man between 40 and 49 years old with primary liver carcinoma and hepatitis B virus infection. The CDR3 loop reads CASSGQPSNEKLFF. In nucleotides, the CDR3 is TGTGCCAGCAGCGGGCAGCCATCTAATGAAAAACTGTTTTTT.